The present entry profiles one T cell receptor beta chain with its context. Its target is unknown. The data stem from a study of blood T cells in healthy people across ages. Study-level information: T cells yielded about one barcoded beta molecule per two cells through template switching. Study findings and constraints: Roughly linear age-related decline in beta diversity appeared, significant by age 40. Unsorted PBMC material precluded a definitive naive versus antigen-experienced comparison.

V gave up 0 bases and J gave up 2 bases; unmatched junction bases: 17. In germline, CDR1 is MNHEY, CDR2 SVGAGI. The CDR3 is 20 residues long. A J-beta primer mix and a sample-barcoded 5' primer were used in a second PCR of roughly 6 to 11 cycles. One entry per CDR3 protein results from TCRdb running MiXCR on the 5' RACE reads. The repertoire holds 1.5 million to 2 million distinct CDR3 sequences, with under 30% as singletons. The study recruited healthy Caucasian donors from Russia who were aged roughly 6 to 90. The genes are TRBV6-5 and TRBJ2-3; the match to TRBD2 covers 7 bases. The TCR originated in a woman between 25 and 40 years old in good health. Source material: blood. CDR3 amino acids: CASSYSILAEVRGITDTQYF. CDR3 coding DNA: TGTGCCAGCAGTTACTCGATCCTAGCGGAGGTCCGTGGGATCACAGATACGCAGTATTTT.